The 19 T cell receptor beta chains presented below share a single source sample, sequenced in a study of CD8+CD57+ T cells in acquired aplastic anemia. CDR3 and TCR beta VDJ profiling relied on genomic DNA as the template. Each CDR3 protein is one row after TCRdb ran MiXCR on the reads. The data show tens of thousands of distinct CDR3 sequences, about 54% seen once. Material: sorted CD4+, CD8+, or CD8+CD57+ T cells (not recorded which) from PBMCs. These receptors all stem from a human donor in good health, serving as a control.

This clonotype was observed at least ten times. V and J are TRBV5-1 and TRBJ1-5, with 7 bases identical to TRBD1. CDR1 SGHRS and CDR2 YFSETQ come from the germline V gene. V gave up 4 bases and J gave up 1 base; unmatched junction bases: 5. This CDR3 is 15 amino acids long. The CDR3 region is CASSTGTESNQPQHF. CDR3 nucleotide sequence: TGCGCCAGCAGCACCGGGACAGAAAGCAATCAGCCCCAGCATTTT.

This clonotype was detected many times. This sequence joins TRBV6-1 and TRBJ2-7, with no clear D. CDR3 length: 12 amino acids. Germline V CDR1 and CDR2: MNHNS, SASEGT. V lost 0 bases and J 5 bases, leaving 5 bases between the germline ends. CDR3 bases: TGTGCCAGCAGTGAAGCAGGTGACGAGCAGTACTTC. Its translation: CASSEAGDEQYF.

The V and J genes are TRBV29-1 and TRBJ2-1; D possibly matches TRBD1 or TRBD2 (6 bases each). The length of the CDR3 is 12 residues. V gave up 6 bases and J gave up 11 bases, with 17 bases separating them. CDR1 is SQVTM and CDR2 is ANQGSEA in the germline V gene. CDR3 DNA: TGCAGCGTAGGGGGACTGCGGGATAAGCAGTTCTTC. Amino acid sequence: CSVGGLRDKQFF.

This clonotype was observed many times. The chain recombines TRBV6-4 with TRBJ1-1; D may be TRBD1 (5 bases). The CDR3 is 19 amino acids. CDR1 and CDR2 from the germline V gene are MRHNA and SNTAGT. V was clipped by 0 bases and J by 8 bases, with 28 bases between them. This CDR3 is CASSDSGTINPPGYSEAFF. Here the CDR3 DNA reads TGTGCCAGCAGTGACTCGGGGACCATCAATCCACCAGGGTACTCGGAAGCTTTCTTT.

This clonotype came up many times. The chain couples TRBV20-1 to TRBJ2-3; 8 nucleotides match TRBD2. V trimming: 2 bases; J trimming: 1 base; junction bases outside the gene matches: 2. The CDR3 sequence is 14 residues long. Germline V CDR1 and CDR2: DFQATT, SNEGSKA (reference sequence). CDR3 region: CSARLAGRTDTQYF. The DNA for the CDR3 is TGCAGTGCTAGACTAGCGGGCCGCACAGATACGCAGTATTTT.

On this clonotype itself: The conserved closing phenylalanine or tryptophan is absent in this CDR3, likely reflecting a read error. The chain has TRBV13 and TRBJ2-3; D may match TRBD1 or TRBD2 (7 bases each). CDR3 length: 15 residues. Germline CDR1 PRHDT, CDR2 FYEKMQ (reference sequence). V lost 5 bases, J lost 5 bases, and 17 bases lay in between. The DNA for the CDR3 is TGTGCCAGCAGCCCAGAGACAGGGAGGGGAGATACGCAGTATTCT. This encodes CASSPETGRGDTQYS.

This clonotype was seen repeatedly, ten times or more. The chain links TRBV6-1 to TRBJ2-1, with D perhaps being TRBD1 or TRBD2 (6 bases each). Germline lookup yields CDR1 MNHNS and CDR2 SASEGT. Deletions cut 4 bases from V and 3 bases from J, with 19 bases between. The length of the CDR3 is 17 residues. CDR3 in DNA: TGTGCCAGCAGTGCACCTAGTAGGACAGCGGGCTACAATGAGCAGTTCTTC. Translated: CASSAPSRTAGYNEQFF.

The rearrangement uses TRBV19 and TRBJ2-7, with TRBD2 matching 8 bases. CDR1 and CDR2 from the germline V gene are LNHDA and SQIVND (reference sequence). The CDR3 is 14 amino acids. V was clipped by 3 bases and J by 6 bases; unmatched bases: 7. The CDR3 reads CASSIGSGRVEQYF. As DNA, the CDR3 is TGTGCCAGTAGTATTGGGAGCGGGAGAGTCGAGCAGTACTTC.

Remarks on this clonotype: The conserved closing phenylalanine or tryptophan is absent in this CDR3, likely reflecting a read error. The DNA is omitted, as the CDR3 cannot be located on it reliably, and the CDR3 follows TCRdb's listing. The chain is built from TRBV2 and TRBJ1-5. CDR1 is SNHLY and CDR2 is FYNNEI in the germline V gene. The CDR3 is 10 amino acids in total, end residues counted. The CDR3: CASSKLAGLV.

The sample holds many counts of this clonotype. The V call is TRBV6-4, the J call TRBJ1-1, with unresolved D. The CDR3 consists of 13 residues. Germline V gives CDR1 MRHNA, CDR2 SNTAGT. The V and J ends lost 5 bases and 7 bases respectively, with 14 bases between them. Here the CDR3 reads CASSRTLGDEAFF. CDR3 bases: TGTGCCAGCAGTCGAACGCTGGGAGATGAAGCTTTCTTT.

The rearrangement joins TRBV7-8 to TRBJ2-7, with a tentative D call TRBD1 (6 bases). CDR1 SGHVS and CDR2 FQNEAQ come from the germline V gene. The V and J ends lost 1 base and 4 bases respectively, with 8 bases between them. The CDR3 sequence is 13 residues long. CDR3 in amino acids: CASSLVGTYEQYF. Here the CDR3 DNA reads TGTGCCAGCAGCTTAGTTGGGACATACGAGCAGTACTTC.

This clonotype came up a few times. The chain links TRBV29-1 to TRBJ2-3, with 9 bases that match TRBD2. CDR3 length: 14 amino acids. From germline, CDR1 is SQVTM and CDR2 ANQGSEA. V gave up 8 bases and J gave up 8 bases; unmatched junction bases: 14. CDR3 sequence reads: CSSQGAGGLSTQYF. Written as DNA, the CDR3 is TGCAGCAGCCAAGGTGCGGGAGGGCTCAGTACGCAGTATTTT.

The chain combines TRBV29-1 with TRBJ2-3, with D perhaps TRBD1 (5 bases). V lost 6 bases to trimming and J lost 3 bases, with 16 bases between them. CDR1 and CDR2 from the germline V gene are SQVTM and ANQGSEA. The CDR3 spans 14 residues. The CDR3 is CSVRTSPPTDTQYF. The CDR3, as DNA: TGCAGCGTACGGACATCCCCCCCTACAGATACGCAGTATTTT.

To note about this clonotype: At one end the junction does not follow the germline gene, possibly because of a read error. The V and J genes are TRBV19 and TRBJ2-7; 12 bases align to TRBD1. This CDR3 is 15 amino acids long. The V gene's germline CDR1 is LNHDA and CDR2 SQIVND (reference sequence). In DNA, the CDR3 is TGTGCCAGTTGTATAAGGGGGACAGGGGGCAATGAGCAGTACTTC. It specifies CASCIRGTGGNEQYF. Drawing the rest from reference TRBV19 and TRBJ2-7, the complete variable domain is DGGITQSPKYLFRKEGQNVTLSCEQNLNHDAMYWYRQDPGQGLRLIYYSQIVNDFQKGDIAEGYSVSREKKESFPLTVTSAQKNPTAFYLCASCIRGTGGNEQYFGPGTRLTVT.

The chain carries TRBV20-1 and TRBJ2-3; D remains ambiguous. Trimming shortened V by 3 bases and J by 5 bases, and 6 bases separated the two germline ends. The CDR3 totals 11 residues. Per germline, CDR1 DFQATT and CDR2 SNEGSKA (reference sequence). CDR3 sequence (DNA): TGCAGTGCTAGGTACTTAGATACGCAGTATTTT. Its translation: CSARYLDTQYF.

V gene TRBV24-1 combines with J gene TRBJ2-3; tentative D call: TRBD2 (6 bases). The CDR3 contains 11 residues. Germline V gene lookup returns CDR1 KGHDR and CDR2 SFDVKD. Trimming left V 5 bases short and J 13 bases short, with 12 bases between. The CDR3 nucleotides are TGTGCCACCAGTGCACGGGGGAGCAAGTATTTT. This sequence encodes CATSARGSKYF.

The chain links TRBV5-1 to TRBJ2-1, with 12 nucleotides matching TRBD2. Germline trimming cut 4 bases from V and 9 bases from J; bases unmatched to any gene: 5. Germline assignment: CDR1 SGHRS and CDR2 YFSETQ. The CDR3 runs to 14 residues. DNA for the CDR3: TGCGCCAGCAGCACCGGGACTAGCGGGCCTGAGCAGTTCTTC. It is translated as CASSTGTSGPEQFF.

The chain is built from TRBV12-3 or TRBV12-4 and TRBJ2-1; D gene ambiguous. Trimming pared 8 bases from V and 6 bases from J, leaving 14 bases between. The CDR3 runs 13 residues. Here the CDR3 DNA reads TGTGCCAGCGGTTACATAGCTGTCAATGAGCAGTTCTTC. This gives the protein CASGYIAVNEQFF.

The CDR3 coding sequence is TGTGCCACCAGCAGCGCGACCGGGACAGGGGACACTGAAGCTTTCTTT. Translation: CATSSATGTGDTEAFF. The rearrangement joins TRBV15 to TRBJ1-1; 10 bases are shared with TRBD1. In germline, CDR1 is LNHNV, CDR2 YYDKDF (reference sequence). The CDR3 sequence is 16 residues long. The junction had 7 bases not matched to a gene; V was cut back by 3 bases and J by 3 bases.